This is a list of T cell receptor beta chains from one sample in a study of cytomegalovirus exposure and HLA in healthy donors. TCRdb keeps only in-frame clones here, not all; method: immunoSEQ multiplex PCR. Of 70,000 to 95,000 clones detected, 75% to 85% appear once; the ten largest clones hold under 2.5%. Sequenced sample: PBMCs. Every receptor here comes from a man between 18 and 29 years old in good health and CMV-seronegative. The CDR3 runs from the conserved cysteine through the conserved F or W. D genes are given only for firm matches. A row's size may be missing; if present it is once, few, many or a size class.

.	.	TRBV28	TRBJ2-7	CASTPPSKYEQYF	TGTGCCAGCACCCCCCCGAGCAAGTACGAGCAGTACTTC
.	few	TRBV18	TRBJ2-5	CASSPPVGEETQYF	TGTGCCAGCTCACCACCGGTCGGGGAAGAGACCCAGTACTTC
.	.	TRBV27	TRBJ1-1	CASSFGGMNTEAFF	TGTGCCAGCAGTTTCGGGGGAATGAACACTGAAGCTTTCTTT
.	.	TRBV15	TRBJ2-7	CATSRDESSYEQYF	TGTGCCACCAGCAGAGATGAGAGCTCCTACGAGCAGTACTTC
TRBD2	.	TRBV7-6	TRBJ2-1	CASGGGASYNEQFF	TGTGCCAGCGGCGGGGGGGCCTCCTACAATGAGCAGTTCTTC
TRBD1	once	TRBV2	TRBJ1-5	CASSRQGTSNQPQHF	TGTGCCAGTAGCAGACAGGGAACTAGCAATCAGCCCCAGCATTTT
.	.	TRBV2	TRBJ1-5	CASSPNQGTNQPQHF	TGTGCCAGCAGCCCCAACCAGGGGACGAATCAGCCCCAGCATTTT
TRBD2	.	TRBV2	TRBJ2-3	CASSKIPLGGSSTDTQYF	TGTGCCAGCAGTAAAATCCCTTTGGGGGGGAGCAGCACAGATACGCAGTATTTT
.	.	TRBV14	TRBJ1-4	CASSQMTGLNEKLFF	TGTGCCAGCAGCCAGATGACGGGTCTGAATGAAAAACTGTTTTTT
.	.	TRBV5-1	TRBJ2-7	CASSLASAAAEQYF	TGCGCCAGCAGCTTGGCTAGCGCCGCGGCCGAGCAGTACTTC
TRBD1	.	TRBV9	TRBJ1-5	CASSAGTGANQPQHF	TGTGCCAGCAGCGCCGGGACAGGCGCCAATCAGCCCCAGCATTTT
.	.	TRBV19	TRBJ1-2	CASSIGGSPYGYTF	TGTGCCAGTAGTATAGGGGGCAGTCCCTATGGCTACACCTTC
.	.	TRBV19	TRBJ1-1	CASSIQGLNTEAFF	TGTGCCAGTAGTATTCAGGGATTGAACACTGAAGCTTTCTTT
.	.	TRBV5-1	TRBJ1-2	CASSLTADSGYGYTF	TGTGCCAGCAGCTTAACAGCGGACAGTGGATATGGCTACACCTTC
TRBD1	.	TRBV19	TRBJ1-1	CASRQGDGEAFF	TGTGCCAGTAGACAGGGGGACGGTGAAGCTTTCTTT
TRBD1	.	TRBV13	TRBJ1-2	CASSGQVANYGYTF	TGTGCCAGCAGCGGACAGGTAGCTAACTATGGCTACACCTTC
.	.	TRBV5-1	TRBJ1-4	CASSLNGVEEKLFF	TGCGCCAGCAGCTTGAACGGGGTGGAGGAAAAACTGTTTTTT
.	once	TRBV7-8	TRBJ2-1	CASSFWANEQFF	TGTGCCAGCAGCTTTTGGGCCAATGAGCAGTTCTTC
TRBD2	.	TRBV10-2	TRBJ2-6	CASNMRGVSGANVLTF	TGCGCCAGCAATATGCGGGGGGTTTCTGGGGCCAACGTCCTGACTTTC
.	.	TRBV25-1	TRBJ2-3	CASSDATDTQYF	TGTGCCAGCAGTGACGCGACAGATACGCAGTATTTT
.	.	TRBV5-1	TRBJ1-1	CASSLGQTNTEAFF	TGCGCCAGCAGCTTGGGACAGACTAACACTGAAGCTTTCTTT
TRBD1	.	TRBV27	TRBJ2-2	CASSFRTGVTNTGELFF	TGTGCCAGCAGTTTCCGGACAGGCGTCACGAACACCGGGGAGCTGTTTTTT
TRBD1	.	TRBV7-9	TRBJ2-7	CSSSSSIGTALYEQYF	TGTTCCAGCAGCTCCAGTATCGGGACAGCTCTCTACGAGCAGTACTTC
.	.	TRBV9	TRBJ1-5	CASSVVRGSSNQPQHF	TGTGCCAGCAGCGTAGTCCGGGGTTCGAGCAATCAGCCCCAGCATTTT
TRBD1	.	TRBV2	TRBJ2-6	CASCPLDRDSGANVLTF	TGTGCCAGCTGCCCACTTGACAGGGACTCTGGGGCCAACGTCCTGACTTTC
TRBD1	.	TRBV11-3	TRBJ1-1	CASSSTGQYTEAFF	TGTGCCAGCAGCTCCACGGGACAGTACACTGAAGCTTTCTTT
.	.	TRBV29-1	TRBJ1-2	CSVEDSGGYGYTF	TGCAGCGTTGAAGATTCGGGGGGCTATGGCTACACCTTC
TRBD1	.	TRBV7-8	TRBJ2-2	CASSLAGTGFITGELFF	TGTGCCAGCAGCTTAGCTGGGACAGGTTTTATCACCGGGGAGCTGTTTTTT
.	once	TRBV5-4	TRBJ2-7	CASSRGGPSYEQYF	TGTGCCAGCAGCAGGGGGGGCCCCTCCTACGAGCAGTACTTC
TRBD2	.	TRBV6-4	TRBJ2-5	CASSELAGAQETQYF	TGTGCCAGCAGTGAACTAGCGGGGGCCCAAGAGACCCAGTACTTC
.	.	TRBV9	TRBJ2-5	CASSVGQWGRSETQYF	TGTGCCAGCAGCGTAGGTCAATGGGGCAGGTCAGAGACCCAGTACTTC
.	once	TRBV11-2	TRBJ2-7	CASSLSSYEQYF	TGTGCCAGCAGCTTGAGCTCCTACGAGCAGTACTTC
.	.	TRBV10-1	TRBJ1-5	CARLGGDSNQPQHF	TGCGCCAGGTTAGGGGGGGATTCGAATCAGCCCCAGCATTTT
.	.	TRBV27	TRBJ2-1	CASSLSGGQGSYNEQFF	TGTGCCAGCAGTTTATCGGGGGGGCAGGGCTCCTACAATGAGCAGTTCTTC
.	.	TRBV7-8	TRBJ1-3	CASSLGAASGNTIYF	TGTGCCAGCAGCTTAGGCGCCGCCTCTGGAAACACCATATATTTT
.	.	TRBV5-1	TRBJ1-1	CASSPWAGNTEAFF	TGCGCCAGCAGCCCCTGGGCCGGGAACACTGAAGCTTTCTTT
TRBD2	.	TRBV7-2	TRBJ2-1	CASSLGAGGHNEQFF	TGTGCCAGCAGCTTAGGAGCGGGGGGGCACAATGAGCAGTTCTTC
.	.	TRBV7-9	TRBJ2-5	CASSSDRYQETQYF	TGTGCCAGCAGCTCAGACAGGTACCAAGAGACCCAGTACTTC
.	.	TRBV4-1	TRBJ2-3	CASSQLQGLGTDTQYF	TGCGCCAGCAGCCAGCTCCAGGGGTTAGGCACAGATACGCAGTATTTT
.	.	TRBV5-1	TRBJ1-1	CASSLAVAGNTEAFF	TGCGCCAGCAGCTTGGCCGTGGCGGGGAACACTGAAGCTTTCTTT
.	.	TRBV6-5	TRBJ2-5	CASSNRGDTTQYF	TGTGCCAGCAGTAATCGGGGGGACACGACCCAGTACTTC
.	few	TRBV9	TRBJ1-1	CASSVAMGRTEAFF	TGTGCCAGCAGCGTAGCCATGGGGAGGACTGAAGCTTTCTTT
.	.	TRBV18	TRBJ1-1	CASSTRQNTEAFF	TGTGCCAGCTCAACAAGACAGAACACTGAAGCTTTCTTT
.	.	TRBV2	TRBJ2-7	CASEGGEQYF	TGTGCCAGCGAGGGTGGCGAGCAGTACTTC
TRBD2	.	TRBV6-1	TRBJ2-1	CASTTLAGGPGEQFF	TGTGCCAGCACTACACTAGCGGGGGGGCCGGGTGAGCAGTTCTTC
TRBD2	once	TRBV6-5	TRBJ2-2	CASSYSSSGVTGELFF	TGTGCCAGCAGTTACTCGTCTAGCGGGGTAACCGGGGAGCTGTTTTTT
TRBD1	.	TRBV2	TRBJ2-7	CASSGTGGGEQYF	TGTGCCAGCAGTGGGACAGGGGGCGGCGAGCAGTACTTC
TRBD1	.	TRBV15	TRBJ1-1	CATSRVDRISEAFF	TGTGCCACCAGCAGAGTGGACAGGATCTCGGAAGCTTTCTTT
TRBD2	.	TRBV5-1	TRBJ2-3	CASSFLLAGGTTDTQYF	TGCGCCAGCAGCTTCTTACTAGCGGGGGGGACCACAGATACGCAGTATTTT
TRBD1	.	TRBV6-5	TRBJ2-5	CASSYVGQGTETQYF	TGTGCCAGCAGTTACGTGGGACAGGGGACGGAGACCCAGTACTTC
.	.	TRBV5-1	TRBJ2-6	CASSFDRSDGANVLTF	TGCGCCAGCAGCTTCGACAGGTCTGATGGGGCCAACGTCCTGACTTTC
.	.	TRBV15	TRBJ2-3	CATRRGGSTDTQYF	TGTGCCACCAGGAGAGGAGGAAGCACAGATACGCAGTATTTT
.	.	TRBV14	TRBJ2-5	CASSQGRWAETQYF	TGTGCCAGCAGCCAAGGTCGTTGGGCAGAGACCCAGTACTTC
TRBD2	few	TRBV28	TRBJ2-7	CASSFSSGGTTYEQYF	TGTGCCAGCAGTTTCTCTAGCGGGGGGACCACCTACGAGCAGTACTTC
TRBD1	.	TRBV28	TRBJ1-5	CASSFGTGDQPQHF	TGTGCCAGCAGTTTTGGGACAGGGGATCAGCCCCAGCATTTT
TRBD1	.	TRBV6-1	TRBJ1-2	CASSETTGPYGYTF	TGTGCCAGCAGTGAGACGACAGGGCCCTATGGCTACACCTTC